The clone carrying this T cell receptor beta chain was detected once. Antigen: not known. Clones were sequenced by immunoSEQ multiplex PCR, and TCRdb holds only the in-frame ones, with some missing. The profile shows roughly 100,000 clones, around 85% of them singletons. The data originate from a study of radiotherapy plus CTLA-4 blockade in lung cancer. Whole-study context: Objective responses emerged in 15% to 20% of patients, and 31% attained disease control. Whole-study findings and limits: Dynamics of early blood T cell clones, together with interferon-beta, were reportedly the best predictors of response. Peripheral blood showed expansion of tumor-derived TCR clones after radiotherapy and ipilimumab.

This CDR3 is 12 amino acids long. In germline, CDR1 is SGHVS, CDR2 FQNEAQ. V was cut by 2 bases and J by 7 bases, with 8 bases left in between. Ipilimumab CTLA-4 blockade and focal radiation were given to patients with chemo-refractory metastatic non-small-cell lung cancer. The V call is TRBV7-8, the J call TRBJ1-2; possibly TRBD1 for D (6 bases). The receptor was isolated from a human donor with non-small cell lung cancer that progressed on radiotherapy plus ipilimumab. Some clones in this sample may be carry-over from other donors' samples. Specimen: peripheral blood, collected from a patient treated with radiotherapy plus ipilimumab. The CDR3 protein is CASSLYRVGYTF. CDR3 in DNA: TGTGCCAGCAGCTTATACAGGGTTGGCTACACCTTC.